Included here is one T cell receptor (beta chain) sequence, with context. The data were obtained in a study of blood T cell repertoires in COVID-19. Germline trimming cut 5 bases from V and 1 base from J; bases unmatched to any gene: 9. Per germline, CDR1 SGHTA and CDR2 FQGNSA. This CDR3 contains 16 residues. Under the authors' procedure: The assay estimated nucleated cells by amplifying reference gene primers. The protocol was immunoSEQ multiplex PCR, while the TCRdb copy is restricted to in-frame clones and leaves out a portion. V, J and clone size were drawn from that table, and D and trimming were deduced from the DNA. The sample includes more than 95,000 clones, more than 70% seen only once; the top ten take 1.5%.

Sequenced: peripheral blood. The chain has TRBV7-2 and TRBJ1-1; 8 nucleotides match TRBD1. The sequence was obtained from a human donor in a cohort sampled during active COVID-19. DNA of the CDR3: TGTGCCAGCAGCCCTTGGACAGGGAGGGGGAACACTGAAGCTTTCTTT. It translates to CASSPWTGRGNTEAFF.